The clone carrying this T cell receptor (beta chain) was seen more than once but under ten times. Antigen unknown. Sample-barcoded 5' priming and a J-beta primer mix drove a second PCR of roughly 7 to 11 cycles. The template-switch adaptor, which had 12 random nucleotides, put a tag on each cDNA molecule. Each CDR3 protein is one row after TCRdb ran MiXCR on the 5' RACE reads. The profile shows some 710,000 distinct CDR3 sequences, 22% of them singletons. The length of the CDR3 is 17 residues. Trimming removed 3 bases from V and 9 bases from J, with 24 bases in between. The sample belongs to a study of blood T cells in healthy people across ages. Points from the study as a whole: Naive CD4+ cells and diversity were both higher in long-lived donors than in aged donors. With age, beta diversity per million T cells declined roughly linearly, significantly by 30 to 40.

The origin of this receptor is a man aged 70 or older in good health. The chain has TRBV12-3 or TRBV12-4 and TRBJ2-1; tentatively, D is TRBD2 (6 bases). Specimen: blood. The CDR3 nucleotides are TGTGCCAGCAGTTTTTTAGGGGACTCCAGGGAGGTTAGTGAGCAGTTCTTC. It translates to CASSFLGDSREVSEQFF.